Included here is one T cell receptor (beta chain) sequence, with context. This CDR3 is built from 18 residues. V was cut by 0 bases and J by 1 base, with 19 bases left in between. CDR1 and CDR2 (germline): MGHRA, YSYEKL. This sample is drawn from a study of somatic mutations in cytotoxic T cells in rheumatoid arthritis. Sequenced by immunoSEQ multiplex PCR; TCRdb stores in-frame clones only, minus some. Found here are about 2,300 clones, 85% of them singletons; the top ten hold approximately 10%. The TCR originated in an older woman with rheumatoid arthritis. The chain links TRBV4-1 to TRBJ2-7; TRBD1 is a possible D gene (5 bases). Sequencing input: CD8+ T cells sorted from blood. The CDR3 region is CASSQERQGETISYEQYF. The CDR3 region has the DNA TGCGCCAGCAGCCAAGAGCGGCAGGGCGAAACTATATCCTACGAGCAGTACTTC.